This record concerns one T cell receptor (beta chain) sequence. Trimming at V came to 0 bases and at J to 7 bases, leaving 6 bases not matched to a gene. CDR1 and CDR2 (germline): MNHEY, SVGAGI. The CDR3 runs to 15 residues. This entry comes from a study of blood T cell repertoires in COVID-19. Background on the study: Samples representing acute and convalescent COVID-19 were sourced from the United States, Italy and Spain. The cDNA or gDNA used as material had been derived from T cells, B-cell-depleted T cells, or PBMCs.

In the authors' methods: Nucleated cell number was recorded as an estimate derived from reference gene primer amplification. Here immunoSEQ multiplex PCR was the method, and the copy in TCRdb shows in-frame clones only, minus some. The V and J calls and clone size come from that table; D and trimming were worked out from the DNA. The sample has 450,000 or so clones, over 75% seen once; the top ten hold about 1.6%. Enrollment of patients from Seattle took place during active infection, with longitudinal follow-up. This rearrangement joins TRBV6-5 to TRBJ1-5, with TRBD1 matching 7 bases. The sequence was collected from a woman in her thirties or forties with COVID-19, enrolled during active disease. Sample: peripheral blood. The CDR3 DNA reads as TGTGCCAGCAGTTACTCAGGGGGCGCGGGACAGCCCCAGCATTTT. Its translation is CASSYSGGAGQPQHF.